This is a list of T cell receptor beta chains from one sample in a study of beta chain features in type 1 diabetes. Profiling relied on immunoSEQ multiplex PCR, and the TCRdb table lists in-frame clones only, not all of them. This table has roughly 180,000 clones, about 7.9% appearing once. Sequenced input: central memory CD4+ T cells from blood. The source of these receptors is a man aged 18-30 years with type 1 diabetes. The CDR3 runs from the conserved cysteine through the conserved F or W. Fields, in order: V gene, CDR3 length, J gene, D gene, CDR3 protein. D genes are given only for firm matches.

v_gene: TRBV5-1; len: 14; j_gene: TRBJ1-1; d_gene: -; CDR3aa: CASQDQGISTEAFF
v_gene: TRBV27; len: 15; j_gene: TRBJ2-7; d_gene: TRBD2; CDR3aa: CASSSLAGVSYEQYF
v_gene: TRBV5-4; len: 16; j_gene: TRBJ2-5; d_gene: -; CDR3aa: CASSLGKGATQETQYF
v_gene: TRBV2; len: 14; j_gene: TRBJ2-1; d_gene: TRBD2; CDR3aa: CASSPGLAVNEQFF
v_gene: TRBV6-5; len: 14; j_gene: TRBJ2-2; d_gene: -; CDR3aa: CASSGTKPNGELFF
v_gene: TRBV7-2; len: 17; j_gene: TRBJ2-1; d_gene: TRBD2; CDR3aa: CASSSDLTSGAYNEQFF
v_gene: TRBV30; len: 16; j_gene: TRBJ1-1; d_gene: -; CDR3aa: CAWSPPRRAKNTEAFF
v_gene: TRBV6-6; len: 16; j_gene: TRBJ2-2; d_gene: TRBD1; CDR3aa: CASSYGGQGWTGELFF
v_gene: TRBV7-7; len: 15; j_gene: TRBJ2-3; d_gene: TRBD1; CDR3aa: CASSLGTGPTDTQYF
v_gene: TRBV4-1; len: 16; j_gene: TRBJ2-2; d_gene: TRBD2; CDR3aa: CASSPGGSPNTGELFF
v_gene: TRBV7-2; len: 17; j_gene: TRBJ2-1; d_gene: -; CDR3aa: CASSPSRVSGRYNEQFF
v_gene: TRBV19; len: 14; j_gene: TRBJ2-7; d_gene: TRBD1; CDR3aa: CASSSRDSSYEQYF
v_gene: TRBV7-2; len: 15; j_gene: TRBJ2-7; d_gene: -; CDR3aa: CASSVGGAATYEQYF
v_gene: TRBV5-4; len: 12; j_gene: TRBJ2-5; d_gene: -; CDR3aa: CASSFQVGTQYF
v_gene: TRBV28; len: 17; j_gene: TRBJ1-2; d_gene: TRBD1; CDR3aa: CASRLLTGTLLNYGYTF
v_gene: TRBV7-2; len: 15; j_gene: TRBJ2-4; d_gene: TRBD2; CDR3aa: CASRSLSGGTNIQYF
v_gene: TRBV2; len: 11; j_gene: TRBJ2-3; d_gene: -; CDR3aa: CASNLGDTQYF
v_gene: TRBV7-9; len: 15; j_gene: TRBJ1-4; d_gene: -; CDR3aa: CASSDHRLTNEKLFF
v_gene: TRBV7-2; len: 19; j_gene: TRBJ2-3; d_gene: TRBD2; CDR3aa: CASSLSGWLGLAATDTQYF